Reported below is one TCR beta chain. This entry belongs to a study of blood T cell repertoires in COVID-19. Clones were read by immunoSEQ multiplex PCR, and TCRdb kept only the in-frame ones, dropping some. The profile shows 400,000 to 450,000 clones, about 90% of them singletons. The CDR3 contains 15 residues. The ends were cut back, 2 bases at V and 1 base at J, with 8 bases in the middle. Germline CDR1 is MNHEY and CDR2 is SVGAGI. The rearrangement uses TRBV6-5 and TRBJ2-2, with no clear D. Sequencing was carried out using peripheral blood. The clonotype was recovered from a young man with COVID-19, enrolled during active disease. The CDR3 loop is CASSYVAVNTGELFF. The CDR3 DNA sequence: TGTGCCAGCAGTTACGTGGCGGTGAACACCGGGGAGCTGTTTTTT.